These 21 T cell receptor beta chains were sequenced from one sample in a study of cytomegalovirus exposure and HLA in healthy donors. Primers: 60 Vbeta forward and 13 Jbeta reverse. Using immunoSEQ multiplex PCR, the repertoire was profiled, and TCRdb retains in-frame clones only, with some absent. The data contain 150,000 to 200,000 clones, roughly 68% of them singletons. The sequenced sample was PBMCs. These receptors all stem from a man between 25 and 39 years old in good health and CMV-seropositive.

This clone has a handful of counts. The rearrangement uses TRBV6-1 and TRBJ1-4; 7 bases are a match to TRBD1. With V trimmed by 2 bases and J by 7 bases, 10 bases remained unmatched. CDR3 length: 16 amino acids. Germline V gene sequence: CDR1 MNHNS, CDR2 SASEGT. CDR3: CASSERGGAFREKLFF. CDR3 nucleotides: TGTGCCAGCAGTGAACGAGGGGGCGCGTTTCGTGAAAAACTGTTTTTT.

The rearrangement joins TRBV12-5 to TRBJ2-1; TRBD1 aligns across 7 bases. Trimming at V came to 4 bases and at J to 7 bases, leaving 10 bases not matched to a gene. The germline CDR1 and CDR2 sequences are LGHNT and FRNRAP. This CDR3 has 15 residues. The CDR3 region has the DNA TGTGCTAGTGGTTCTCAGGGGGTTAAGGGAAATGAGCAGTTCTTC. Translation gives CASGSQGVKGNEQFF.

The chain uses TRBV5-6 and TRBJ2-7; D perhaps matches TRBD1 (6 bases). This CDR3 has 15 amino acids. V was trimmed by 4 bases and J by 0 bases, leaving 14 bases between them. Germline CDR1 SGHDT, CDR2 YYEEEE. The CDR3 coding sequence is TGTGCCAGCAGCACGACAGGCTTACTCTCCTACGAGCAGTACTTC. Amino acid sequence: CASSTTGLLSYEQYF.

The V and J genes are TRBV11-2 and TRBJ2-5, with D possibly being TRBD2 (6 bases). The CDR3 totals 16 residues. V was clipped by 5 bases and J by 10 bases, with 26 bases between them. Germline values: CDR1 SGHAT, CDR2 FQNNGV. As DNA, the CDR3 is TGTGCCAGCAGCAAAATCGGGGGACCGGGGAGAGGTGTCCAGTACTTC. Translation gives CASSKIGGPGRGVQYF. Full variable domain (rest looked up from reference TRBV11-2 and TRBJ2-5): EAGVAQSPRYKIIEKRQSVAFWCNPISGHATLYWYQQILGQGPKLLIQFQNNGVVDDSQLPKDRFSAERLKGVDSTLKIQPAKLEDSAVYLCASSKIGGPGRGVQYFGPGTRLLVL.

The chain uses TRBV6-6 and TRBJ2-7; possibly TRBD2 for D (7 bases). Between the trimmed V and J ends, which lost 7 bases and 3 bases, there was a span of 16 bases. The CDR3 runs 14 residues. Germline V gene lookup returns CDR1 MNHNY and CDR2 SVGAGI (reference sequence). CDR3 region: CASNGQRGLYEQYF. In DNA, the CDR3 is TGTGCCAGCAACGGACAGCGGGGTCTCTACGAGCAGTACTTC.

The rearrangement joins TRBV7-9 to TRBJ2-7; 13 nucleotides match TRBD2. J gave up 0 bases and V 3 bases, and 5 bases lay outside the gene matches. CDR3 length: 17 amino acids. In germline, CDR1 is SEHNR, CDR2 FQNEAQ (reference sequence). The CDR3 nucleotides are TGTGCCAGCAGCTTGGGACTAGCGGGAATTAGCTCCTACGAGCAGTACTTC. This encodes CASSLGLAGISSYEQYF.

The V gene is TRBV18, the J gene TRBJ2-7, with D possibly matching TRBD1 (5 bases). The V and J ends lost 3 bases and 10 bases respectively, with 16 bases between them. In germline, CDR1 is KGHSH, CDR2 LQKENI. The CDR3 has 13 amino acids. The CDR3 region has the DNA TGTGCCAGCTCACCCGAGACAGCCAGAAAACAGTACTTC. This gives the protein CASSPETARKQYF.

This clone was seen more than once but under ten times. The gene calls are TRBV6-6 and TRBJ2-3, with a tentative D call TRBD1 (5 bases). This CDR3 has 13 residues. Trimming took off 4 bases at V and 3 bases at J, with 8 bases between the two ends. The germline V gene encodes CDR1 MNHNY and CDR2 SVGAGI (reference sequence). The CDR3 spells CASSSGWTDTQYF. The CDR3 region has the DNA TGTGCCAGCAGTTCAGGGTGGACAGATACGCAGTATTTT.

V and J are TRBV10-2 and TRBJ2-3; TRBD2 aligns across 7 bases. The germline CDR1 and CDR2 sequences are WSHSY and SAAADI. This CDR3 is 16 amino acids long. Trimming took 3 bases from V and 2 from J; bases not matched to a gene: 8. CDR3 sequence (DNA): TGCGCCAGCAGTGAATTGGCTAGCGGTTACACAGATACGCAGTATTTT. Translating it yields CASSELASGYTDTQYF.

The rearrangement uses TRBV15 and TRBJ2-7, with 10 positions matching TRBD2. CDR1 and CDR2 from the germline V gene are LNHNV and YYDKDF (reference sequence). With V trimmed by 1 base and J by 3 bases, 9 bases remained unmatched. The CDR3 totals 17 residues. CDR3 amino acids: CATSRARLTSGLYEQYF. As DNA, the CDR3 is TGTGCCACCAGCAGAGCTCGGTTGACTAGCGGGCTCTACGAGCAGTACTTC.

In nucleotides, the CDR3 is TGTGCCAGCAGAGCATTAGACAGGGTTAACTATGGCTACACCTTC. Its translation: CASRALDRVNYGYTF. The chain is built from TRBV27 and TRBJ1-2; TRBD1 matches at 7 bases. This CDR3 has 15 residues. The V segment lost 6 bases and the J segment 1 base; nucleotides outside the gene matches: 8. Germline V lookup: CDR1 MNHEY, CDR2 SMNVEV (reference sequence).

The chain employs TRBV19 and TRBJ2-5, with D perhaps TRBD1 (5 bases). Trimming cost V 9 bases and J 1 base, with 9 bases left between them. The CDR3 runs 12 residues. Germline-derived CDR1 and CDR2 are LNHDA and SQIVND (reference sequence). The CDR3, as DNA: TGTGCCAGCGGACATTCCCAAGAGACCCAGTACTTC. Translation: CASGHSQETQYF. Drawing the rest from reference TRBV19 and TRBJ2-5, the complete variable domain is DGGITQSPKYLFRKEGQNVTLSCEQNLNHDAMYWYRQDPGQGLRLIYYSQIVNDFQKGDIAEGYSVSREKKESFPLTVTSAQKNPTAFYLCASGHSQETQYFGPGTRLLVL.

V is TRBV28 and J is TRBJ2-5, with 7 bases fitting TRBD2. The trim removed 6 bases at V and 0 bases at J, leaving 7 bases unmatched. This CDR3 is 15 amino acids long. Germline V lookup: CDR1 MDHEN, CDR2 SYDVKM. The CDR3: CASSSAAGYQETQYF. The CDR3 DNA follows: TGTGCCAGCAGCTCAGCAGCGGGGTACCAAGAGACCCAGTACTTC.

V usage is TRBV21-1 and J usage is TRBJ1-2. TRBV21-1 is reported as a pseudogene. The CDR3 loop spans 14 amino acids. CDR3 in amino acids: CASLVTLPNYGYTF. The DNA for the CDR3 is TGTGCCAGCCTAGTTACACTTCCTAACTATGGCTACACCTTC.

The V gene is TRBV19, the J gene TRBJ1-1, with TRBD1 as a possible D gene (5 bases). Germline lookup yields CDR1 LNHDA and CDR2 SQIVND (reference sequence). V lost 6 bases and J 0 bases, leaving 14 bases between the germline ends. This CDR3 has 15 amino acids. Here the CDR3 DNA reads TGTGCCAGTAGACCAAATACAGGCTTGAACACTGAAGCTTTCTTT. It encodes CASRPNTGLNTEAFF.

This rearrangement joins TRBV11-2 to TRBJ1-6; D might be TRBD1 (6 bases). Trimming removed 6 bases at V and 1 base at J, with 10 bases between. The CDR3 is made up of 15 amino acids. The germline gives CDR1 SGHAT, CDR2 FQNNGV. The CDR3 coding sequence is TGTGCCAGCAGGCGGGGGGCATCCTATAATTCACCCCTCCACTTT. Translation gives CASRRGASYNSPLHF.

The chain recombines TRBV27 with TRBJ1-1; D may be TRBD1 (5 bases). The CDR3 is 15 residues long. Trimming cost V 6 bases and J 1 base, with 15 bases left between them. The germline gives CDR1 MNHEY, CDR2 SMNVEV (reference sequence). CDR3 sequence reads: CASRSGVRENTEAFF. CDR3 nucleotides: TGTGCCAGCAGGTCGGGTGTCAGGGAGAACACTGAAGCTTTCTTT.

The chain joins TRBV18 to TRBJ2-5; D is possibly TRBD1 (5 bases). There are 15 residues in the CDR3. Trimming took 0 bases from V and 5 from J, leaving 13 bases between them. Germline CDR1 KGHSH, CDR2 LQKENI. The CDR3 is CASSPPARAQETQYF. The CDR3 nucleotides read TGTGCCAGCTCACCACCGGCCAGGGCCCAGGAGACCCAGTACTTC.

The rearrangement joins TRBV5-1 to TRBJ2-1; D perhaps matches TRBD1 (5 bases). From germline, CDR1 is SGHRS and CDR2 YFSETQ. The CDR3 length is 15 residues. V lost 7 bases and J lost 10, with 24 bases in between. Written as DNA, the CDR3 is TGCGCCAGCGGGGCCCCTTCCACCTCTCCCGGGGAGCAGTTCTTC. This sequence encodes CASGAPSTSPGEQFF.

This rearrangement joins TRBV28 to TRBJ2-3, with D possibly being TRBD2 (6 bases). V lost 4 bases and J lost 6, with 14 bases in between. CDR1 is MDHEN, CDR2 SYDVKM, per germline. The CDR3 extends over 14 amino acids. This CDR3 is CASSWGLGSDTQYF. The CDR3 DNA reads as TGTGCCAGCAGTTGGGGACTGGGTAGTGATACGCAGTATTTT.

This clone was picked up a small number of times. V is TRBV20-1 and J is TRBJ1-1; no clear D gene. The CDR3 contains 11 residues. V was cut by 3 bases and J by 4 bases, with 6 bases left in between. CDR1 is DFQATT, CDR2 SNEGSKA, per germline (reference sequence). The CDR3 loop is CSARGATEAFF. CDR3 coding DNA: TGCAGTGCTAGGGGCGCCACTGAAGCTTTCTTT.